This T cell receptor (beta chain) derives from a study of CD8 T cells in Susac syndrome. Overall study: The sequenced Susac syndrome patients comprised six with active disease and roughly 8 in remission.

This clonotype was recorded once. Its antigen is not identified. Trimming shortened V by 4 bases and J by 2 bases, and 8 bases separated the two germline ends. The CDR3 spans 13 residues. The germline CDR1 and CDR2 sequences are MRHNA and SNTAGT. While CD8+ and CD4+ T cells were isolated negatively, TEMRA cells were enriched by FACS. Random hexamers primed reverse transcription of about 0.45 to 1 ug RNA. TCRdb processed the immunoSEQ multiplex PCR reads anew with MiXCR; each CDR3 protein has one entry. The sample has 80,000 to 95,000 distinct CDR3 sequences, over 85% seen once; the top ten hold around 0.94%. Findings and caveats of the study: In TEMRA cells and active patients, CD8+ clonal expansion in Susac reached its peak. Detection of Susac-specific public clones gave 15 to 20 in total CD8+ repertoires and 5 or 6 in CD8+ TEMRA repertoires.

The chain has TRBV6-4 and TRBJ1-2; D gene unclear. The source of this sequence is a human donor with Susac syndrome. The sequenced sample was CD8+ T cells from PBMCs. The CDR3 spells CASSVDGNYGYTF. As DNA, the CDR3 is TGTGCCAGCAGTGTCGACGGGAACTATGGCTACACCTTC.